The 28 T cell receptor beta chains listed next were all sequenced from one sample in a study of shared clonotypes between healthy human individuals. Only in-frame clones appear in the TCRdb table, and some are missing; sequencing was by immunoSEQ multiplex PCR. The table records under 600,000 clones, approximately 97% of them present only once. The sample comprised naive CD4+ T cells sorted from blood. Subset indicated: CD45RA+ positively selected. The receptors derive from a woman in her 30s in good health.

This clone was picked up one time. The V and J genes are TRBV6-1 and TRBJ2-7; either TRBD1 or TRBD2 may supply D (5 bases each). This CDR3 spans 14 amino acids. CDR1 and CDR2 (germline): MNHNS, SASEGT. V lost 6 bases to trimming and J lost 7 bases, with 19 bases between them. CDR3 amino acids: CASRQEVRVGEQYF. The CDR3 bases are TGTGCCAGCAGACAGGAGGTCCGGGTAGGTGAGCAGTACTTC.

This chain connects TRBV7-2 to TRBJ2-3, with D possibly matching TRBD2 (5 bases). The CDR3 runs 11 residues. Per the germline V gene, CDR1 is SGHTA and CDR2 is FQGNSA. Trimming took off 3 bases at V and 7 bases at J, with 5 bases between the two ends. The CDR3 loop is CASSFGNTQYF. For the CDR3, the DNA is TGTGCCAGCAGCTTCGGGAATACGCAGTATTTT.

The chain has TRBV5-5 and TRBJ2-7; 7 bases align to TRBD2. V trimming: 0 bases; J trimming: 1 base; junction bases outside the gene matches: 4. The CDR3 covers 15 residues. The germline V gene encodes CDR1 SGHKS and CDR2 YYEKEE (reference sequence). This CDR3 reads CASSLGEGRSYEQYF. The DNA of the CDR3 is TGTGCCAGCAGCTTGGGGGAGGGACGGTCCTACGAGCAGTACTTC.

The chain links TRBV29-1 to TRBJ2-5, with D hard to call. The germline V gene encodes CDR1 SQVTM and CDR2 ANQGSEA. The CDR3 extends over 12 amino acids. The V and J ends lost 6 bases and 3 bases respectively, with 11 bases between them. In DNA form, the CDR3 reads TGCAGCGTCCAGACGGTAGAAGAGACCCAGTACTTC. Protein: CSVQTVEETQYF.

The chain is built from TRBV5-1 and TRBJ1-1; TRBD1 agrees at 7 bases. The V segment lost 0 bases and the J segment 0 bases; nucleotides outside the gene matches: 2. This CDR3 has 15 amino acids. The germline V gene encodes CDR1 SGHRS and CDR2 YFSETQ. The CDR3 sequence: CASSLEGAMNTEAFF. The CDR3, as DNA: TGCGCCAGCAGCTTGGAGGGGGCTATGAACACTGAAGCTTTCTTT.

The chain joins TRBV18 to TRBJ2-5; 8 positions match TRBD1. V lost 4 bases and J lost 2; bases outside the gene matches: 9. CDR1 and CDR2 (germline): KGHSH, LQKENI. The CDR3 is 16 amino acids. In DNA form, the CDR3 reads TGTGCCAGCTCACAATACGGGACAGGAAAACAAGAGACCCAGTACTTC. This translates into CASSQYGTGKQETQYF.

The CDR3: CASSHSFSEQYF. In nucleotides, the CDR3 is TGTGCCAGCAGCCACAGTTTCTCCGAGCAGTACTTC. This chain connects TRBV28 to TRBJ2-7, with D uncertain. Germline V gene data show CDR1 as MDHEN and CDR2 as SYDVKM. Trimming stripped 6 bases from V and 6 bases from J, with 12 bases between. CDR3 size: 12 residues.

This chain links TRBV28 with TRBJ2-2; maybe TRBD2 (5 bases). The CDR3 runs 16 residues. V was trimmed by 5 bases and J by 4 bases, leaving 17 bases between them. Germline-derived CDR1 and CDR2 are MDHEN and SYDVKM. For the CDR3, the DNA is TGTGCCAGCAGTCCCTCCCCCGGGAAAGTCACCGGGGAGCTGTTTTTT. It is translated as CASSPSPGKVTGELFF.

In DNA form, the CDR3 reads TGTGCCAGCAGTTTGACAGGACTCAGGGACTACGAGCAGTACTTC. Translating gives CASSLTGLRDYEQYF. The J gene is TRBJ2-7, the V gene TRBV27; D is possibly TRBD1 (6 bases). This CDR3 spans 15 amino acids. Deletions cut 3 bases from V and 3 bases from J, with 15 bases between. Looked up from germline, CDR1 is MNHEY and CDR2 is SMNVEV (reference sequence).

The CDR3 sequence is CASSRPEDTQYF. The CDR3, as DNA: TGCGCCAGCAGCCGACCTGAAGATACGCAGTATTTT. This chain links TRBV5-1 with TRBJ2-3; D not resolved. There are 12 residues in the CDR3. Germline loops: CDR1 SGHRS, CDR2 YFSETQ. V lost 4 bases and J lost 5, with 8 bases in between.

The chain joins TRBV7-9 to TRBJ2-5; 10 positions agree with TRBD2. Unmatched junction bases numbered 5, after V lost 0 bases and J lost 4 bases. CDR3 length: 16 amino acids. Germline V gene sequence: CDR1 SEHNR, CDR2 FQNEAQ (reference sequence). The CDR3 protein is CASSLAASGRIETQYF. CDR3 nucleotides: TGTGCCAGCAGCTTAGCCGCTAGCGGGAGAATAGAGACCCAGTACTTC.

The chain combines TRBV7-2 with TRBJ2-7; TRBD1 matches at 11 bases. The length of the CDR3 is 15 residues. The V and J ends lost 4 bases and 2 bases, in that order; junction bases with no gene match: 4. Germline lookup yields CDR1 SGHTA and CDR2 FQGNSA. CDR3 DNA sequence: TGTGCCAGCAGCTCTAGGACAGGGGGCCCCTACGAGCAGTACTTC. Translated: CASSSRTGGPYEQYF.

The CDR3 sequence is CSVEDLEAPYEQYF. The CDR3 DNA sequence: TGCAGCGTTGAAGATCTTGAAGCGCCCTACGAGCAGTACTTC. This rearrangement joins TRBV29-1 to TRBJ2-5; D call uncertain. The DNA end favors TRBJ2-7, so the J call may be wrong. The CDR3 contains 14 residues. The germline V gene has CDR1 SQVTM and CDR2 ANQGSEA.

V is TRBV28 and J is TRBJ1-6; TRBD1 is a possible D gene (5 bases). The length of the CDR3 is 17 residues. Germline V gene lookup returns CDR1 MDHEN and CDR2 SYDVKM. Trimming cost V 7 bases and J 0 bases, with 16 bases left between them. As DNA, the CDR3 is TGTGCCAGCAATGCCGGGGGGGTGAGCTCCTATAATTCACCCCTCCACTTT. As protein: CASNAGGVSSYNSPLHF.

The CDR3 bases are TGCAGTGCTAGTGGACCAGAGACCCAGTACTTC. Translated, it gives CSASGPETQYF. The genes are TRBV20-1 and TRBJ2-5; D is unclear. V lost 3 bases and J lost 4, with 6 bases in between. The CDR3 is made up of 11 amino acids. Germline CDR1 and CDR2: DFQATT and SNEGSKA (reference sequence).

The chain has TRBV6-5 and TRBJ1-1; D gene unclear. Trimming pared 3 bases from V and 1 base from J, leaving 6 bases between. The germline V gene has CDR1 MNHEY and CDR2 SVGAGI. This CDR3 contains 13 residues. CDR3 residues: CASSYQKNTEAFF. The DNA of the CDR3 is TGTGCCAGCAGTTATCAGAAGAACACTGAAGCTTTCTTT.

The chain couples TRBV12-5 to TRBJ2-5, with a tentative D call TRBD2 (5 bases). This CDR3 is built from 12 residues. Trimming removed 7 bases at V and 4 bases at J, with 10 bases between. Germline V gene sequence: CDR1 LGHNT, CDR2 FRNRAP. CDR3 coding DNA: TGTGCTAGTGCGGGGAATGGAGAGACCCAGTACTTC. Residues: CASAGNGETQYF. Supplemented by reference TRBV12-5 and TRBJ2-5, the full variable domain reads DARVTQTPRHKVTEMGQEVTMRCQPILGHNTVFWYRQTMMQGLELLAYFRNRAPLDDSGMPKDRFSAEMPDATLATLKIQPSEPRDSAVYFCASAGNGETQYFGPGTRLLVL.

The chain employs TRBV4-1 and TRBJ1-5; tentative D call: TRBD1 (5 bases). CDR1 and CDR2 from the germline V gene are MGHRA and YSYEKL. V dropped 0 bases and J dropped 0 bases, with 9 bases sitting between them. CDR3 size: 16 residues. The CDR3 loop reads CASSQELTASNQPQHF. CDR3 nucleotides: TGCGCCAGCAGCCAAGAGTTGACAGCTAGCAATCAGCCCCAGCATTTT.

The J gene is TRBJ2-1, the V gene TRBV7-8; TRBD1 is a possible D gene (6 bases). Germline loops: CDR1 SGHVS, CDR2 FQNEAQ. CDR3 size: 16 residues. Deletions cut 6 bases from V and 7 bases from J, with 22 bases between. The CDR3 region has the DNA TGTGCCAGCAGGGTCACAACGACAGGCTTTAGGAATGAGCAGTTCTTC. This sequence encodes CASRVTTTGFRNEQFF.

This clone was seen just once. The chain employs TRBV5-1 and TRBJ2-1; 12 nucleotides line up with TRBD1. The V gene's germline CDR1 is SGHRS and CDR2 YFSETQ. The CDR3 sequence is 17 residues long. V dropped 4 bases and J dropped 7; count of bases not matched to a gene: 12. The CDR3 nucleotides read TGCGCCAGCAGCCCCGGTACCGGGACAGGGGGCATAAATGAGCAGTTCTTC. Its translation: CASSPGTGTGGINEQFF.

The genes are TRBV19 and TRBJ2-5, with 7 positions matching TRBD1. The V segment lost 4 bases and the J segment 4 bases; nucleotides outside the gene matches: 0. The CDR3 is 12 residues long. The germline V gene encodes CDR1 LNHDA and CDR2 SQIVND (reference sequence). The CDR3 sequence: CASSNRGETQYF. CDR3 sequence (DNA): TGTGCCAGTAGTAACAGGGGAGAGACCCAGTACTTC.

The chain joins TRBV7-9 to TRBJ2-7; tentative D call: TRBD2 (6 bases). The CDR3 totals 14 residues. Germline CDR1 and CDR2: SEHNR and FQNEAQ (reference sequence). V lost 1 base and J lost 4, with 11 bases in between. The CDR3 loop is CASSLDAGRYEQYF. For the CDR3, the DNA is TGTGCCAGCAGCTTAGACGCGGGGAGGTACGAGCAGTACTTC.

V and J are TRBV5-1 and TRBJ1-5, with D maybe TRBD1 (5 bases). In germline, CDR1 is SGHRS, CDR2 YFSETQ. The CDR3 is 15 residues long. With 0 bases removed from V and 4 bases from J, the gap between germline ends came to 11 bases. The chain's CDR3 is CASSLGGNWNQPQHF. CDR3 bases: TGCGCCAGCAGCTTGGGGGGGAACTGGAATCAGCCCCAGCATTTT.

The CDR3 reads CASKVGAYEQYF. The CDR3 nucleotides read TGTGCCAGCAAGGTTGGTGCCTACGAGCAGTACTTC. The rearrangement links TRBV28 to TRBJ2-7; D unclear. V dropped 7 bases and J dropped 2 bases, with 9 bases sitting between them. The V gene's germline CDR1 is MDHEN and CDR2 SYDVKM. CDR3 length: 12 residues.

This rearrangement joins TRBV19 to TRBJ1-3, with 7 bases matching TRBD1. The trim removed 4 bases at V and 0 bases at J, leaving 9 bases unmatched. The CDR3 length is 17 residues. The V gene's germline CDR1 is LNHDA and CDR2 SQIVND (reference sequence). The CDR3 is CASSTRDSLSSGNTIYF. The CDR3 DNA follows: TGTGCCAGTAGTACGAGGGACAGCTTATCCTCTGGAAACACCATATATTTT.

This rearrangement joins TRBV28 to TRBJ1-3, with 9 bases matching TRBD1. The CDR3 runs to 17 residues. Germline CDR1 MDHEN, CDR2 SYDVKM. Unmatched junction bases numbered 8, after V lost 5 bases and J lost 0 bases. DNA of the CDR3: TGTGCCAGCAGTCGAGGGACAGGGACTTTCTCTGGAAACACCATATATTTT. Its protein product is CASSRGTGTFSGNTIYF.

In the case of this clone: Other DNA sequences from this sample encode an identical CDR3 as well. The V gene is TRBV20-1, the J gene TRBJ2-7; tentatively, D is TRBD1 (5 bases). The CDR3 loop spans 10 amino acids. Trimming left V 3 bases short and J 5 bases short, with 5 bases between. CDR1 and CDR2 (germline): DFQATT, SNEGSKA (reference sequence). The CDR3 spells CSASRDEQYF. CDR3 DNA sequence: TGCAGTGCTAGCAGGGACGAGCAGTACTTC.

The chain carries TRBV18 and TRBJ2-7, with D perhaps being TRBD1 or TRBD2 (6 bases each). Germline assignment: CDR1 KGHSH and CDR2 LQKENI. V lost 1 base and J lost 3, with 13 bases in between. This CDR3 contains 15 residues. The CDR3 DNA is TGTGCCAGCTCACCACAGGAGGGGGTGGGCTACGAGCAGTACTTC. Amino acid sequence: CASSPQEGVGYEQYF.